A single T cell receptor (beta chain) is shown here with its context. The sample originates from a study of blood T cell repertoires in COVID-19. Across the whole study: The origin of the acute and convalescent COVID-19 samples was the United States, Italy and Spain.

The protocol was immunoSEQ multiplex PCR, while the TCRdb copy is restricted to in-frame clones and leaves out a portion. Seen here are 150,000 to 200,000 clones, about 83% observed once, and the top ten hold less than 9.5%. Trimming pared 3 bases from V and 4 bases from J, leaving 9 bases between. The CDR3 has 13 amino acids. In germline, CDR1 is WNHNN, CDR2 SYGVQD (reference sequence). This TCR was sampled from a man aged 55 to 70 with acute or convalescent COVID-19. Sequenced sample: peripheral blood. V is TRBV10-1 and J is TRBJ1-1, with D unclear. CDR3 sequence: CASSDPPGTEAFF. CDR3 nucleotides: TGCGCCAGCAGTGATCCTCCGGGCACTGAAGCTTTCTTT.